One T cell receptor (beta chain) is described in this entry. Original data processing: Reference gene primer amplification gave estimated nucleated cell counts. The protocol was immunoSEQ multiplex PCR, while the TCRdb copy is restricted to in-frame clones and leaves out a portion. For V, J and clone size, that table is used; D and trimming come from the DNA. The repertoire holds approximately 400,000 clones, about nine tenths seen once, with roughly 12% in the top ten. These data belong to a study of blood T cell repertoires in COVID-19. Turning to the study itself: The analysed material was cDNA or gDNA that came from T cells, B-cell-depleted T cells, or PBMCs.

The sequence was collected from a woman aged 45-65 years with COVID-19, enrolled during active disease. The sequenced material came from peripheral blood.

DNA for the CDR3: TGCGCCAGCAGGGAGCTCCCAGGGGGCCAAGAGACCCAGTACTTC. Translation: CASRELPGGQETQYF. The rearrangement links TRBV5-1 to TRBJ2-5; 7 nucleotides match TRBD1. The CDR3 is 15 amino acids. Germline loops: CDR1 SGHRS, CDR2 YFSETQ. J was trimmed by 1 base and V by 5 bases; bases with no gene match: 8.